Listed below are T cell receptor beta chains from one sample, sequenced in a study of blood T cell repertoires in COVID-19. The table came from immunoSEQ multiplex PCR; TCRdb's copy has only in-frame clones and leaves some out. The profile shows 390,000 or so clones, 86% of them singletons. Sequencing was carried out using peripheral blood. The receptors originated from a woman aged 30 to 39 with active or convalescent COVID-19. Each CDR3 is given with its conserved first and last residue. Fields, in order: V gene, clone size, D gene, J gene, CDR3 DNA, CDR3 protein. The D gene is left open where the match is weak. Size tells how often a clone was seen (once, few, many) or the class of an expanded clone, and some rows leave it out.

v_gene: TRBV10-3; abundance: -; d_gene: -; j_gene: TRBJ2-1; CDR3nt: TGTGCCATCAGTGAACAGGGAAAGACCAATGAGCAGTTCTTC; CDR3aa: CAISEQGKTNEQFF
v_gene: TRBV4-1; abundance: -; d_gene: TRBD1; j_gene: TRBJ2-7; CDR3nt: TGCGCCAGCAGCCGTAAGGGGGGGACAGGGGACTACGAGCAGTACTTC; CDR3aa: CASSRKGGTGDYEQYF
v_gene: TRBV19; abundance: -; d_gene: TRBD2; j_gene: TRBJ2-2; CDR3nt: TGTGCCAGTAGTATTCGGGCTAGCGGGGGGAGTACCGGGGAGCTGTTTTTT; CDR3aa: CASSIRASGGSTGELFF
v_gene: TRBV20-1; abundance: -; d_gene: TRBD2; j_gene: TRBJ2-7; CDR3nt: TGCAGTGCTAGTTCTTCTAGCGGCGGGAGGACGGACGAGCAGTACTTC; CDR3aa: CSASSSSGGRTDEQYF
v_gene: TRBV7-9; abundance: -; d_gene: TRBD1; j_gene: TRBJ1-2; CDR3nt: TGTGCCAGCAGCCCTCAGACAGGGCTCTATGGCTACACCTTC; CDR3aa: CASSPQTGLYGYTF
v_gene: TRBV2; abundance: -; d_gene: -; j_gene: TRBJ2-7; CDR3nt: TGTGCCAGCAGTGAAAGGCGGAGCATCTCCTACGAGCAGTACTTC; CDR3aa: CASSERRSISYEQYF
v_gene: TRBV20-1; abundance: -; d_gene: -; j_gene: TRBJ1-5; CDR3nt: TGCAGTGCTAGTCCCCAGGGTGGTAAACAGCCCCAGCATTTT; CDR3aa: CSASPQGGKQPQHF
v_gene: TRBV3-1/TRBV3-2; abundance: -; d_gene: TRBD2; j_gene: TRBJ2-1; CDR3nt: TGTGCCAGCAGCCAAGATCGGGGGACTAGCGGGTTTCTAGGTGAGCAGTTCTTC; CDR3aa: CASSQDRGTSGFLGEQFF
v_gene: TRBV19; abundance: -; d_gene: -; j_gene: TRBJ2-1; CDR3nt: TGTGCCAGTAGTCCCCCTTCCAATGAGCAGTTCTTC; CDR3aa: CASSPPSNEQFF
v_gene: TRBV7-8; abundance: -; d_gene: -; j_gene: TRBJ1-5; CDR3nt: TGTGCCAGCAGCCCGGAGACCTTTAGCAATCAGCCCCAGCATTTT; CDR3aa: CASSPETFSNQPQHF
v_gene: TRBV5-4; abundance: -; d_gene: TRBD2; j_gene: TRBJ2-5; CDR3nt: TGTGCCAGCAGCTTTTTCGGGGGGAGGAGGGAGACCCAGTACTTC; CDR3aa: CASSFFGGRRETQYF
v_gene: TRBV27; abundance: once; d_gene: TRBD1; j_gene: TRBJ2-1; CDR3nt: TGTGCCAGCAGTGGGGGGACAGGGGGCTACAATGAGCAGTTCTTC; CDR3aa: CASSGGTGGYNEQFF
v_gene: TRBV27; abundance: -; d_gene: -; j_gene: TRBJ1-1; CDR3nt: TGTGCCAGCAGCTTGAATACAGGCATTCCACCCATGAACACTGAAGCTTTCTTT; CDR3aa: CASSLNTGIPPMNTEAFF
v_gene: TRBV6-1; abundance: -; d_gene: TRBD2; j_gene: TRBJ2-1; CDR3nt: TGTGCCAGCAGTGCCGGGACTAGCGGGAGAGGCTACAATGAGCAGTTCTTC; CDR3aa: CASSAGTSGRGYNEQFF
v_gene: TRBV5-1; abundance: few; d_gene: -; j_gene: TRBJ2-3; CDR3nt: TGCGCCAGCAGCTTGACGGGAGAGATCACAGATACGCAGTATTTT; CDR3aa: CASSLTGEITDTQYF
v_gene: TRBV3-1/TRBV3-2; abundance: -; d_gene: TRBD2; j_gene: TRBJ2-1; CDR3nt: TGTGCCAGCAGCACTAGCGCCAATGAGCAGTTCTTC; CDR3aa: CASSTSANEQFF
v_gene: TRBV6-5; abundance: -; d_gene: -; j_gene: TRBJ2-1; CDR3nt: TGTGCCAGCTACGAGCCCACCTACAATGAGCAGTTCTTC; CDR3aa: CASYEPTYNEQFF
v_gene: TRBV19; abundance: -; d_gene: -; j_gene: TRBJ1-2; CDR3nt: TGTGCCAGTAGTACAGGGGCAGGCAACTATGGCTACACCTTC; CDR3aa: CASSTGAGNYGYTF
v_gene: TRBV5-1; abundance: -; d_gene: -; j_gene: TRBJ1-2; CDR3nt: TGCGCCAGCAGCCCTGCGGGGAGTGGCTACACCTTC; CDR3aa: CASSPAGSGYTF
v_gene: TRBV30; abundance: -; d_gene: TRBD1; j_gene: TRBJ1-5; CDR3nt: TGTGCCTGGAGTATCGGGACAGGGGGCAATCAGCCCCAGCATTTT; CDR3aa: CAWSIGTGGNQPQHF
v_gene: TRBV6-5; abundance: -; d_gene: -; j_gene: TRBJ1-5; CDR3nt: TGTGCCAGCAGCGTACAGCCCCAGCATTTT; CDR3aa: CASSVQPQHF
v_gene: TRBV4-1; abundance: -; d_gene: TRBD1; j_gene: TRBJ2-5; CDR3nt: TGCGCCAGCAGCCAACGGTCGCAGGGGGCTCAGGAGACCCAGTACTTC; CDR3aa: CASSQRSQGAQETQYF
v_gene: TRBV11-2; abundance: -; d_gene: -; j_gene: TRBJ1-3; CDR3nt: TGTGCCAGCAGCTGGGGGGGGACGGCCTCTGGAAACACCATATATTTT; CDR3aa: CASSWGGTASGNTIYF
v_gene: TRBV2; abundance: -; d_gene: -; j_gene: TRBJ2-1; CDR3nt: TGTGCCAGCAGTTCCCGGGACTTTGAAGGAAATGAGCAGTTCTTC; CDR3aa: CASSSRDFEGNEQFF
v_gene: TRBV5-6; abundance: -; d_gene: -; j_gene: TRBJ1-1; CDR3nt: TGTGCCAGCAGCCGGGACTTGAACACTGAAGCTTTCTTT; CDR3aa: CASSRDLNTEAFF
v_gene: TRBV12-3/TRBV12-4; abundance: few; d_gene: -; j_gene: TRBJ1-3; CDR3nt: TGTGCATGTGCTCGGGACTCTGGAAACACCATATATTTT; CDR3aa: CACARDSGNTIYF
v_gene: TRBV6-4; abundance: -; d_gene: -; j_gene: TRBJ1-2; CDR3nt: TGTGCCAGCAACCCGAGGACAGCGAACCTCTATGGCTACACCTTC; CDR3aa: CASNPRTANLYGYTF
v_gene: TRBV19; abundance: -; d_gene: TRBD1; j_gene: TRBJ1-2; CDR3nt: TGTGCCAGTAGTCCCCGGGACAGGGTGCGTGGCTACACCTTC; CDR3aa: CASSPRDRVRGYTF
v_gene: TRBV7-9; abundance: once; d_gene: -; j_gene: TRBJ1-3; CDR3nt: TGTGCCAGCCGCCCAGGGCCTGGAAACACCATATATTTT; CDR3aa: CASRPGPGNTIYF
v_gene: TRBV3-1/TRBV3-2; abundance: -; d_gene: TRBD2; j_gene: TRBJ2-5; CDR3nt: TGTGCCAGCAGCCACCTTCTAGCGGGAGTTTTCGAGACCCAGTACTTC; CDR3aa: CASSHLLAGVFETQYF
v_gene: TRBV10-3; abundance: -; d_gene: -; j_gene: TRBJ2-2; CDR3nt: TGTGCAACAGTTGAGACAGGGAACACCGGGGAGCTGTTTTTT; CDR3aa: CATVETGNTGELFF
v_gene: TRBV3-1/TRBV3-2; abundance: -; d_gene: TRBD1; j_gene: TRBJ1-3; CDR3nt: TGTGCCAGCAGCCAAGATTTGGACAGGGGGCCCGCGTGGGGAAACACCATATATTTT; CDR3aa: CASSQDLDRGPAWGNTIYF
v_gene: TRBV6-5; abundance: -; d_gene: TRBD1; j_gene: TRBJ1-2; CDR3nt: TGTGCCAGCATCCGGGGACAGAGTAACTATGGCTACACCTTC; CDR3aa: CASIRGQSNYGYTF
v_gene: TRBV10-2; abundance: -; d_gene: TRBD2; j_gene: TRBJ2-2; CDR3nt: TGCGCCAGCAGAGATATAGCGGGAGGCACCGGGGAGCTGTTTTTT; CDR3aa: CASRDIAGGTGELFF
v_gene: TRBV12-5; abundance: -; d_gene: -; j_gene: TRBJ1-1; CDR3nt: TGTGCTAGTGGTTTAGAACAACTGAACACTGAAGCTTTCTTT; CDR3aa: CASGLEQLNTEAFF
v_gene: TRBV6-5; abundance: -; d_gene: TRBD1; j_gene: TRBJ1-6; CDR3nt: TGTGCCGGCAGGGGACAGGGTTCACCCCTCCACTTT; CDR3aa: CAGRGQGSPLHF
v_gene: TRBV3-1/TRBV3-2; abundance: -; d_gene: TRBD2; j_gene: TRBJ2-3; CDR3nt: TGTGCCAGCAGCCATGGGACTAGTTTAAGCACAGATACGCAGTATTTT; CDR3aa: CASSHGTSLSTDTQYF
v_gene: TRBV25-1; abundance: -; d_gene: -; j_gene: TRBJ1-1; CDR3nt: TGTGCCAGCAGAGCCAACACAGATTCCACTGAAGCTTTCTTT; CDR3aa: CASRANTDSTEAFF
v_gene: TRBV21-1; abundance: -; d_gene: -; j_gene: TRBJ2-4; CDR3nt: TGTGCCTGGCTGGTCGGGGAAAACATTCAGTACTTC; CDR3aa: CAWLVGENIQYF
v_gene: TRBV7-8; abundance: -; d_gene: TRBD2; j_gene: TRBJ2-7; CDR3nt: TGTGCCAGCAGCTTAGAGCTAGCGGGAGCCTACGAGCAGTACTTC; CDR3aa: CASSLELAGAYEQYF
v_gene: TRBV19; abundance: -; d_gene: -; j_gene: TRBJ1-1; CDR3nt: TGTGCCAGTTCACGTCCCCCGGGGAACACTGAAGCTTTCTTT; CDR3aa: CASSRPPGNTEAFF
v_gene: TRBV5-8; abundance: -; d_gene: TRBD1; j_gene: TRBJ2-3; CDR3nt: TGTGCCAGCAGGCGGGTCAGGGGGACAGATACGCAGTATTTT; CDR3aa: CASRRVRGTDTQYF
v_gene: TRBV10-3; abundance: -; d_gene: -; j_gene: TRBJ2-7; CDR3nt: TGTGCCATCAGTGACCCTGTCAACACCTACGAGCAGTACTTC; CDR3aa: CAISDPVNTYEQYF
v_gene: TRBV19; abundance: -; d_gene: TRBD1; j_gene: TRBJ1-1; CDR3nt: TGTGCCAGTAGTGTTATAACAGGGGGGGCGAACACTGAAGCTTTCTTT; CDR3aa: CASSVITGGANTEAFF